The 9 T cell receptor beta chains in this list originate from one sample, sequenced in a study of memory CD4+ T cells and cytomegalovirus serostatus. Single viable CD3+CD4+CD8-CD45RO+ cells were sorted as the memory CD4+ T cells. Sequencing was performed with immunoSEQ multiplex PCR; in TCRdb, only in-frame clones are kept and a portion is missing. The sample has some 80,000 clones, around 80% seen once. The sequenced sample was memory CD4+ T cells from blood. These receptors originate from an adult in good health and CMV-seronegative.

DNA for the CDR3: TGTGCCAGCAGTGAAGGGGAGGGACCCGGGGCCAACGTCCTGACTTTC. It yields the protein CASSEGEGPGANVLTF. The chain joins TRBV6-1 to TRBJ2-6; 7 bases match TRBD2. Losses at the gene ends were 1 base for V and 4 bases for J; bases not matched to a gene: 4. The V gene's germline CDR1 is MNHNS and CDR2 SASEGT. The CDR3 is 16 amino acids.

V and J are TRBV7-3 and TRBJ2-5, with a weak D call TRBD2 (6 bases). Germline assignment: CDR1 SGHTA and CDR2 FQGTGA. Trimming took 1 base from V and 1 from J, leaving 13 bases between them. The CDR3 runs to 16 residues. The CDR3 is CASSLNAGGIQETQYF. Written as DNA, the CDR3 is TGTGCCAGCAGCTTAAATGCCGGGGGAATCCAAGAGACCCAGTACTTC.

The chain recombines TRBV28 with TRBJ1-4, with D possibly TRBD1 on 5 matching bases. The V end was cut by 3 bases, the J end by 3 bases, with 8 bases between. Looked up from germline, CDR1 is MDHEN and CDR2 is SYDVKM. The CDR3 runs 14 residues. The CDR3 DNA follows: TGTGCCAGCAGTTTTCAGGGTGCTAATGAAAAACTGTTTTTT. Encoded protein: CASSFQGANEKLFF.

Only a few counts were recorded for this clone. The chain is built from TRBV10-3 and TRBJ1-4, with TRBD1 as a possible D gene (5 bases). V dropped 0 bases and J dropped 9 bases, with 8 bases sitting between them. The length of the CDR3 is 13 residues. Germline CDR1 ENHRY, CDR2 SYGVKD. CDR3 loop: CAISESNRQKLFF. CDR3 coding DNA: TGTGCCATCAGTGAGTCGAACAGGCAAAAACTGTTTTTT.

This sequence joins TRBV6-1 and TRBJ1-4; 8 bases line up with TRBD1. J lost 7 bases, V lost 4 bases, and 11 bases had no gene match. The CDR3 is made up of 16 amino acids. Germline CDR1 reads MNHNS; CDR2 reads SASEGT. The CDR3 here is CASSVRQGRRAEKLFF. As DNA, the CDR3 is TGTGCCAGCAGTGTAAGACAGGGGCGCAGGGCTGAAAAACTGTTTTTT.

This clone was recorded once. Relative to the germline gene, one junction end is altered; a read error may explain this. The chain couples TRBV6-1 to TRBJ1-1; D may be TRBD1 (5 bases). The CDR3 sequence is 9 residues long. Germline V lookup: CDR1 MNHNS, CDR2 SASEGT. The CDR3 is CASSGSRGF. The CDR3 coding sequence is TGTGCCAGCAGTGGGTCTAGGGGCTTT.

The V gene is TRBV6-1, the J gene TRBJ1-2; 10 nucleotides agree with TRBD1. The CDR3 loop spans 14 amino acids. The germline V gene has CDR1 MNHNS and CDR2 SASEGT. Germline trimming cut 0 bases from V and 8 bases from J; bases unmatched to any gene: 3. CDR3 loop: CASSEAGTGDGYTF. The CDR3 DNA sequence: TGTGCCAGCAGTGAAGCCGGGACAGGGGACGGCTACACCTTC.

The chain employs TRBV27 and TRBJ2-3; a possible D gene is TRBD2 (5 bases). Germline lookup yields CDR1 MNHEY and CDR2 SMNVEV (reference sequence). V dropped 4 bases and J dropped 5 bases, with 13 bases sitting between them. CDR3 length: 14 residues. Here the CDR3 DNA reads TGTGCCAGCAGTTCCCACCGACGGGAAGATACGCAGTATTTT. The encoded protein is CASSSHRREDTQYF.

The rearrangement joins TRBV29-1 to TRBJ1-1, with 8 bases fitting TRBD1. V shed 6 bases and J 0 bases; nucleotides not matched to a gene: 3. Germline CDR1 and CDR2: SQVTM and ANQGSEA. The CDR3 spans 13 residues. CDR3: CSVDRAMNTEAFF. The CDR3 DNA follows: TGCAGCGTGGACAGGGCTATGAACACTGAAGCTTTCTTT.